This T cell receptor (beta chain) was observed in a study of T cell clusters in autoimmune cytopenias. TRB amplification used around 0.25 ug of peripheral blood genomic DNA. This CDR3 has 16 amino acids. Germline loops: CDR1 SGHDT, CDR2 YYEEEE. One tube held mixed TRB-A and TRB-B primer pools for touch-down PCR. TCRdb reanalyzed the multiplex PCR reads, giving one entry per CDR3 protein sequence and no DNA. The table counts more than 9,000 distinct CDR3 sequences; around 3.4% lies in the top ten. This sample was shared with a second study, whose subject was T cell repertoires in aging, cancer and after chemotherapy.

The source is a human donor in good health. The sample comprised peripheral blood. The J gene is TRBJ1-2, the V gene TRBV5-6; TCRdb reports TRBD1, a call that lacks DNA to check it against. This CDR3 reads CASSSDPGRGNYGYTF.